The clone carrying this TCR beta chain has just a few counts. The antigen is unknown. The entry originates in a study of T cell repertoires in cytomegalovirus infection. Turning to the study itself: Indications of both CMV infection and matching HLA type were provided by public TCR beta signatures. The study, taken as a whole, reports: In two of eight donors, the top clonotype was HLA-C-restricted CMV-specific. Identification of carriers of CMV plus the relevant HLA was achieved through cumulative public TCR beta family frequency.

This CDR3 is 15 amino acids long. Germline CDR1 reads DFQATT; CDR2 reads SNEGSKA (reference sequence). Deletions cut 3 bases from V and 5 bases from J, with 19 bases between. In TCRdb, the reads were re-called with MiXCR into one record per CDR3 protein. In the table there are tens of thousands of distinct CDR3 sequences, approximately 42% of which are singletons. Source: CD8+ T cells from cultured PBMCs, taken from culture after CMV antigen stimulation. The receptor was isolated from a human donor in good health (CMV status not recorded). Some clones in this sample may be carry-over from other donors' samples. This chain connects TRBV20-1 to TRBJ1-1, with D tentatively TRBD1 (6 bases). The CDR3 sequence is CSARNYVGASTEAFF. The CDR3 coding sequence is TGCAGTGCTAGGAATTACGTGGGGGCTTCTACTGAAGCTTTCTTT.